The present T cell receptor beta chain was sequenced within a study of cytomegalovirus exposure and HLA in healthy donors (dated by TCRdb to 2016 to 2017). About the investigation overall: In an earlier analysis of around 540 of the donors, 276 Gb of sequence data and 90 million to 120 million unique TCR beta sequences from about 190 million T cells were reported. Roughly 300 gigabases of sequencing data and around 80 million unique TCR sequences made up an early release that covered 640 HLA-typed donors. Of the 398 genotyped donors, less than 85% were placed in the genetic ancestry cluster associated with self-reported Caucasian donors. The study aimed to test whether signatures of past pathogen exposure could be identified by cataloging public T cell receptors. The study used immunosequencing to profile the T cell repertoires of approximately 630 subjects and linked those repertoires to cytomegalovirus serostatus. A separate validation cohort of some 130 different subjects was used in addition to the approximately 700-subject first cohort. To predict cytomegalovirus infection status, the study brought together high-throughput TCR immunosequencing, statistical association of individual TCRs with disease status, and machine learning. A later analysis re-examined previously published TCR beta repertoires from several hundred donors and added high-resolution HLA genotyping to investigate patterns of TCR occurrence. Rather than drawing on any new phenotypic data, the later analysis identified candidate immune exposures from TCR beta sequences and the way those sequences occurred across donors. An earlier analysis of a few hundred of the donors applied high-throughput TCR beta sequencing to assess whether each TCR beta V gene segment acted as functional or pseudogenic. Donor age, sex, ethnicity and CMV serostatus were compiled together with the repertoire data. In a later genetic analysis, genome-wide SNP genotypes for about 55% of the roughly 670 donors were used, and that subset was treated as a discovery cohort. All discovery cohort repertoires had been generated on a single sequencing platform. HLA typing included class I and class II loci at four-digit resolution. Typing coverage differed by locus: A, B, C, DRB1 and DQB1 were typed in roughly 620-630 donors, DQA1 in about 510, DPA1 in over 600, and DPB1 in 450 to 480. A handful of DR-DQ haplotypes were handled as single units for association and clustering because linkage in the cohort was strong. Among almost 400 genotyped donors of the cohort, an average of approximately 230,000 unique TCR beta nucleotide sequences were sequenced per donor, roughly a sixth of them non-productive.

The cohort comprised around 690 healthy bone marrow donors. At the time of sampling, all cohort members were nominally healthy, though unrecorded immune exposures were likely present. The donor tested CMV seropositive, placing the donor among the 290 or so seropositive members of the cohort. A peripheral blood sample was collected from each donor, and TCR beta sequencing was performed on peripheral blood mononuclear cells. Genomic DNA extraction from the blood cell samples was performed with the Qiagen DNeasy Blood Extraction Kit. Comments on this clone: Its antigen target is currently unknown. No base-level quality is on record; no much larger clone is a single base apart.

The CDR3 measures 15 amino acids from cysteine to phenylalanine. The entry retains the CDR3 DNA only, 45 bases that are in frame from base 1. CDR1 and CDR2, per the germline V gene, are SGHDN and FVKESK. The V end gives up 3 bases and the J end 6 bases, leaving 7 bases in the junction not matched to a gene. What the study reported, not specific to this receptor: In a later analysis, the rate of TCR association differed among HLA loci, with DRB1 alleles having the most associated TCRs and HLA-C alleles having the fewest. Linkage disequilibrium might explain the correlated functional status among segregating V segments, but an unknown experimental factor could not be excluded. In vitro tests confirmed that a few of the cytomegalovirus-associated TCR beta chains recognize cytomegalovirus antigens. Most TCR sequences were seen in very few donors, while some public TCRs were found in many individuals. A further reported finding was that TCR beta sequences accurately predicted the HLA-A and HLA-B alleles for most subjects in the first cohort. The presence/absence analyses assumed that sequencing depth was roughly uniform across donors, and that assumption may not be true. HLA typing was unavailable for some donors at each locus, so association tests used only the typed subset. Cytomegalovirus status was reported to be diagnosed by the classifier with high specificity and sensitivity in both the original and validation cohorts. In a later analysis, most CMV-associated TCR beta chains were found to appear HLA-restricted, with HLA associations seemingly driven largely by CMV exposure. The authors suggested that the approach could potentially be generalized to other disease states and immunological phenotypes. In a later analysis, several top co-occurrence clusters were reported to appear linked to parvovirus B19, influenza, CMV and Epstein-Barr virus. In a later genetic analysis, a missense DCLRE1C variant was associated with V-gene and J-gene trimming of TCR beta chains, and the association was replicated in an independent cohort. When HLA alleles, especially DR and DQ, strongly co-occurred, TCR associations were difficult to assign to individual alleles. The earlier analysis of approximately 540 of the donors excluded 15 to 20 rarely observed V segments, including chromosome 9 orphons, because counts were too low. CMV serostatus was the only immune exposure information available for the cohort. A later analysis found that HLA-associated TCR beta chains were more clonally expanded and had lower generation probabilities than equally common non-associated chains. The study gave a list of under 200 TCR beta chains associated with cytomegalovirus. Some IMGT-functional V segments, including TRBV6-2 and TRBV6-3, could not be distinguished by the 87-base-pair reads and were therefore excluded. A later genetic analysis reported fewer N-insertions in productive TCRs among donors in an Asian-associated ancestry cluster than the roughly 640-donor mean. In an earlier analysis of around 500 of the donors, most TCR beta V segments appeared in productive rearrangements about 90% or about 30% of the time, broadly matching IMGT annotations. This cohort had only TCR beta chains sequenced, and the lack of alpha or paired-chain data limited which features could be detected. Specific HLA alleles were associated with roughly 16,000 TCR beta sequences at a false discovery rate of 0.05 in a later analysis. A cluster of highly shared sequence variants was judged likely to be a technical artifact of the sequencing pipeline.

Libraries were constructed by the immunoSEQ multiplex PCR assay. For the multiplex PCR, a mixture combining 60 forward primers for TCR Vbeta segments and 13 reverse primers for TCR Jbeta segments was used. A multiplex PCR assay on genomic DNA amplified the CDR3 region of rearranged TCR beta genes. Amplified TCR beta libraries were sequenced as 87-base-pair reads on the Illumina HiSeq System. In the paper's pipeline: In a later analysis, tens of millions of unique TCR beta chains were counted across the 500 to 850 repertoires, and some 10 million of these chains were shared by at least two donors. Raw reads were error-corrected and collapsed into unique sequences by a nearest-neighbor algorithm in which closely related sequences were merged to remove PCR and sequencing errors. Alignment of CDR3 sequences to IMGT reference sequences was used to assign V, D and J gene segments. Each retained sequence needed at least a six-nucleotide match to both a V gene segment and a J gene segment. Rearrangements were called productive when the CDR3 lacked stop codons and stayed in frame with V and J; all others were non-productive. Following IMGT convention, CDR3 was defined as the stretch from the second conserved V-encoded cysteine up to the conserved J-encoded phenylalanine. The earlier analysis of roughly 590 of the donors excluded any sequence lacking an unambiguous match to a single V gene segment. An earlier analysis of some 500 of the donors classified V segments as functional when productive rearrangements were above 56.7% and as segregating when the standard deviation between donors was above 5%. A statistical classification framework was developed to diagnose cytomegalovirus status using the catalog of TCR beta chain sequences. V and J gene assignment, in a later analysis, came from comparing TCR nucleotide sequences with IMGT/GENE-DB human TR gene sequences. Using the TCRdist pipeline, a later analysis assigned CDR3 sequences along with most-parsimonious VDJ recombination scenarios. In a later analysis, each TCR beta chain was defined by its CDR3 amino acid sequence together with its V-gene family, and reads lacking a unique V-gene family were excluded. A later analysis removed over 500 highly shared, low-generation-probability nucleotide sequences to deal with suspected cross-contamination and a sequencing artifact. For each public chain, a later analysis derived a clonal expansion index from normalized ranks of inferred template counts within each repertoire. A later analysis computed generation probabilities with a VDJ recombination model fitted to out-of-frame rearrangements, and checked the results against IGoR. A later analysis scored TCR-TCR, TCR-HLA and TCR-CMV co-occurrence with hypergeometric tests, applying a repertoire-size bias correction to TCR pairs. To estimate false discovery rates, a later analysis permuted the HLA or CMV assignments 20 times. In a later analysis, co-occurring TCRs were grouped with DBSCAN, and TCRdist sequence similarity was added when clustering was performed within HLA-allele-positive subsets. Repertoires with fewer than 30,000 or more than 120,000 public chains, plus five repertoires with anomalous nucleotide sharing, were excluded from co-occurrence clustering. The source is immuneACCESS, and TCRdb retained only in-frame sequences with V and J called. Part of the clones is not carried over; for the studies checked, unresolved V genes explain less than half of this, and the remainder is unexplained. The V and J calls and clone size were taken over from that table, and D and trimming were inferred from the DNA. This sample comprises approximately 100,000 clones, approximately 80% of them detected only once. The ten biggest clones cover roughly 5.6% of the sample.

The source of this sequence is a female donor in good health and CMV-seropositive. Sequencing was carried out using PBMCs. This sequence uses TRBV14 and TRBJ2-1; 8 bases in the junction line up with TRBD2. The DNA reads TGTGCCAGCAGCCAGGCGGGAGGAGTCGGCAATGAGCAGTTCTTC. This encodes CASSQAGGVGNEQFF.